These T cell receptor beta chains were read from a single sample in a study of cytomegalovirus exposure and HLA in healthy donors. Generated by immunoSEQ multiplex PCR, the TCRdb table keeps only in-frame clones and is missing some. The sample contains roughly 190,000 clones, 84% of which appear only once. The sample comprised PBMCs. The receptors stem from a woman aged 50 to 60 in good health and CMV-seropositive. Each CDR3 is given with its conserved first and last residue. A D gene is named only where the DNA matches it firmly. Only some rows state a clone size, as once, few, many or a class for expanded clones.

len,abundance,d_gene,j_gene,v_gene,CDR3aa,CDR3nt
11,NA,TRBD2,TRBJ2-1,TRBV6-5,CATGGVDEQFF,TGTGCCACTGGGGGGGTCGATGAGCAGTTCTTC
15,NA,TRBD2,TRBJ2-2,TRBV9,CASSAGGVTYGELFF,TGTGCCAGCAGCGCCGGGGGGGTTACCTACGGGGAGCTGTTTTTT
14,once,NA,TRBJ1-5,TRBV2,CASSRSRSNQPQHF,TGTGCCAGCAGCCGTTCTCGGAGCAATCAGCCCCAGCATTTT
12,few,NA,TRBJ1-1,TRBV6-6,CASWEANTEAFF,TGTGCCAGCTGGGAGGCGAACACTGAAGCTTTCTTT
13,NA,NA,TRBJ1-5,TRBV19,CASTLNSDQPQHF,TGTGCCAGTACCCTAAATAGCGATCAGCCCCAGCATTTT
14,NA,TRBD1,TRBJ2-7,TRBV5-4,CASSSTGANYEQYF,TGTGCCAGCAGCTCGACAGGGGCCAACTACGAGCAGTACTTC
13,NA,NA,TRBJ2-3,TRBV29-1,CSVEDYGTDTQYF,TGCAGCGTTGAAGATTATGGCACAGATACGCAGTATTTT
15,NA,NA,TRBJ1-6,TRBV5-1,CASSLQERLNSPLHF,TGCGCCAGCAGCCTACAAGAGAGGCTTAATTCACCCCTCCACTTT
16,NA,TRBD2,TRBJ2-7,TRBV27,CASSLRWQGGNYEQYF,TGTGCCAGCAGTTTAAGGTGGCAGGGAGGGAACTACGAGCAGTACTTC
15,once,TRBD2,TRBJ2-7,TRBV6-6,CASRSSGGTTYEQYF,TGTGCCAGCAGATCTAGCGGGGGTACCACCTACGAGCAGTACTTC
15,once,TRBD2,TRBJ2-1,TRBV18,CASSPTQGGYNEQFF,TGTGCCAGCTCACCAACGCAGGGAGGGTACAATGAGCAGTTCTTC
12,NA,NA,TRBJ2-3,TRBV5-6,CASSSTTATQYF,TGTGCCAGCAGTTCCACGACAGCTACGCAGTATTTT
16,NA,TRBD2,TRBJ2-3,TRBV5-4,CASTGSGGDSTDTQYF,TGTGCCAGCACAGGGAGCGGGGGGGATAGCACAGATACGCAGTATTTT
17,NA,TRBD1,TRBJ1-1,TRBV28,CASSPLGTGLSNTEAFF,TGTGCCAGCAGTCCCCTTGGGACAGGGCTATCGAACACTGAAGCTTTCTTT
15,once,TRBD1,TRBJ1-6,TRBV7-2,CASSVRQGYNSPPHF,TGTGCCAGCAGCGTGCGACAGGGCTATAATTCACCCCCCCACTTT
13,NA,NA,TRBJ1-2,TRBV5-1,CASSPTGRVGYTF,TGCGCCAGCAGCCCCACCGGCAGGGTTGGCTACACCTTC
18,NA,TRBD2,TRBJ2-3,TRBV10-3,CAISEGTERGGRTDTQYF,TGTGCCATCAGTGAGGGGACTGAGCGGGGGGGACGAACAGATACGCAGTATTTT
16,NA,NA,TRBJ2-4,TRBV6-6,CASSAQRVVAKNIQYF,TGTGCCAGCAGTGCCCAGAGGGTAGTGGCCAAAAACATTCAGTACTTC
14,NA,TRBD2,TRBJ2-3,TRBV4-3,CASSQGTSGDTQYF,TGCGCCAGCAGCCAAGGTACTAGCGGAGATACGCAGTATTTT
13,NA,NA,TRBJ1-5,TRBV2,CASADRPNQPQHF,TGTGCCAGCGCCGACAGGCCCAATCAGCCCCAGCATTTT
14,NA,NA,TRBJ2-7,TRBV28,CASRPNDGSYEQYF,TGTGCCAGCAGACCTAACGACGGGTCCTACGAGCAGTACTTC
15,NA,NA,TRBJ2-5,TRBV9,CASSVDPGRGETQYF,TGTGCCAGCAGCGTAGACCCGGGAAGGGGGGAGACCCAGTACTTC
14,NA,NA,TRBJ2-3,TRBV5-6,CASSLGDNTDTQYF,TGTGCCAGCAGCTTGGGGGACAACACAGATACGCAGTATTTT
16,NA,TRBD1,TRBJ2-6,TRBV5-1,CASNGQASSGANVLTF,TGCGCCAGCAACGGACAGGCGAGCTCTGGGGCCAACGTCCTGACTTTC
14,NA,TRBD2,TRBJ2-1,TRBV9,CASSVGAGGHEQFF,TGTGCCAGCAGCGTAGGGGCGGGGGGGCATGAGCAGTTCTTC
16,NA,TRBD2,TRBJ2-7,TRBV29-1,CSVGRSSGTSGGEQYF,TGCAGCGTCGGCAGATCCTCCGGGACTAGCGGGGGCGAGCAGTACTTC
13,NA,NA,TRBJ2-5,TRBV4-1,CASSQDIPGTQYF,TGCGCCAGCAGCCAAGATATCCCGGGGACCCAGTACTTC
15,NA,TRBD1,TRBJ2-7,TRBV4-2,CASSQTSTGGNEQYF,TGTGCCAGCAGCCAAACTTCTACAGGGGGCAACGAGCAGTACTTC
16,NA,TRBD1,TRBJ2-2,TRBV29-1,CSAEVSTGGSTGELFF,TGCAGCGCTGAGGTCTCGACAGGGGGGAGCACCGGGGAGCTGTTTTTT
13,NA,NA,TRBJ2-3,TRBV19,CASRPSGTDTQYF,TGTGCCAGTAGACCGAGCGGGACAGATACGCAGTATTTT
13,NA,TRBD2,TRBJ2-7,TRBV7-9,CASSRVAGGEQYF,TGTGCCAGCAGTAGGGTGGCGGGGGGTGAGCAGTACTTC
13,NA,TRBD1,TRBJ1-1,TRBV6-5,CASSQGQGAGAFF,TGTGCCAGCAGCCAAGGACAGGGGGCTGGAGCTTTCTTT
14,NA,TRBD1,TRBJ2-5,TRBV5-6,CASSPQGTPETQYF,TGTGCCAGCAGCCCACAGGGGACCCCAGAGACCCAGTACTTC
15,NA,NA,TRBJ1-3,TRBV7-5,CARSFRDSSGNTIYF,TGTGCCAGAAGCTTCCGGGACAGCTCTGGAAACACCATATATTTT
13,NA,NA,TRBJ1-1,TRBV4-1,CASSQAGNTEAFF,TGCGCCAGCAGCCAAGCAGGTAACACTGAAGCTTTCTTT
14,NA,TRBD1,TRBJ2-2,TRBV19,CASRGQGYTGELFF,TGTGCCAGTAGGGGACAGGGATACACCGGGGAGCTGTTTTTT
14,NA,NA,TRBJ2-3,TRBV4-1,CASSQEATTDTQYF,TGCGCCAGCAGCCAAGAGGCCACCACAGATACGCAGTATTTT
13,NA,NA,TRBJ2-7,TRBV7-7,CASSRAGAREQYF,TGTGCTAGCAGCCGGGCGGGGGCGAGGGAGCAGTACTTC
13,NA,NA,TRBJ2-5,TRBV28,CASSLSSVETQYF,TGTGCCAGCAGTTTATCATCGGTCGAGACCCAGTACTTC
14,NA,NA,TRBJ1-5,TRBV6-6,CASSLTGFNQPQHF,TGTGCCAGCAGTTTAACAGGGTTCAATCAGCCCCAGCATTTT
16,NA,TRBD1,TRBJ2-7,TRBV7-4,CASLPGTGSLSYEQYF,TGTGCCAGCCTTCCCGGGACAGGGTCCCTCTCCTACGAGCAGTACTTC
14,NA,NA,TRBJ1-2,TRBV6-5,CASSPSLANYGYTF,TGTGCCAGCAGTCCCTCCTTAGCTAACTATGGCTACACCTTC
14,NA,NA,TRBJ2-7,TRBV5-1,CASSLHTGSYEQYF,TGCGCCAGCAGCTTACATACAGGATCCTACGAGCAGTACTTC
11,NA,TRBD2,TRBJ2-1,TRBV20-1,CSARGGNEQFF,TGCAGTGCTCGGGGGGGAAATGAGCAGTTCTTC
15,NA,TRBD1,TRBJ2-1,TRBV7-3,CASSSRTGNYNEQFF,TGTGCCAGCAGCTCAAGGACAGGAAACTACAATGAGCAGTTCTTC
13,few,TRBD2,TRBJ2-7,TRBV30,CASSGGLLREQYF,TGTGCCTCTAGCGGGGGGCTCCTGAGGGAGCAGTACTTC
13,NA,NA,TRBJ2-7,TRBV14,CASSQVGGYEQYF,TGTGCCAGCAGCCAGGTGGGGGGCTACGAGCAGTACTTC
15,NA,TRBD1,TRBJ2-7,TRBV19,CASSSRDRGIYEQYF,TGTGCCAGTAGTAGCCGGGACAGGGGAATCTACGAGCAGTACTTC
14,NA,TRBD1,TRBJ1-5,TRBV6-5,CASSRTGDAQPQHF,TGTGCCAGCAGTAGGACAGGGGATGCTCAGCCCCAGCATTTT
11,NA,NA,TRBJ2-5,TRBV6-6,CASTNQETQYF,TGTGCCAGCACTAACCAAGAGACCCAGTACTTC
15,once,NA,TRBJ1-2,TRBV6-5,CASSYSNRVAGGYTF,TGTGCCAGCAGTTATTCCAACAGGGTAGCGGGTGGCTACACCTTC
16,few,NA,TRBJ2-5,TRBV15,CATSRASRGGVETQYF,TGTGCCACCAGCAGGGCGAGTAGGGGGGGGGTCGAGACCCAGTACTTC
15,NA,TRBD1,TRBJ2-1,TRBV25-1,CASSEPGQGGNEQFF,TGTGCCAGCAGCGAACCGGGACAGGGGGGGAATGAGCAGTTCTTC
16,NA,TRBD1,TRBJ2-7,TRBV13,CASSSARDRRRNEQYF,TGTGCCAGCAGCTCCGCCCGGGACAGAAGACGGAACGAGCAGTACTTC
13,few,NA,TRBJ2-2,TRBV6-1,CASTLTGLGELFF,TGTGCCAGCACCCTAACAGGGCTCGGGGAGCTGTTTTTT
12,few,NA,TRBJ1-4,TRBV6-5,CASSYPGEKLFF,TGTGCCAGCAGTTACCCGGGGGAAAAACTGTTTTTT
18,NA,TRBD2,TRBJ2-3,TRBV19,CASSPDATSGEHTDTQYF,TGTGCCAGTAGTCCAGATGCGACTAGCGGGGAACACACAGATACGCAGTATTTT